The 31 T cell receptor beta chains below come from one sample, sequenced in a study of cytomegalovirus exposure and HLA in healthy donors. Researchers ran the PCR with 60 Vbeta and 13 Jbeta primers. Sequenced by immunoSEQ multiplex PCR; TCRdb stores in-frame clones only, minus some. The data show under 300,000 clones, more than 55% seen once. Sample: PBMCs. These receptors were obtained from a female donor in good health and CMV-seronegative.

This clone was picked up a small number of times. This rearrangement joins TRBV7-9 to TRBJ2-7, with 9 bases aligning to TRBD1. Germline V gene sequence: CDR1 SEHNR, CDR2 FQNEAQ (reference sequence). The CDR3 consists of 14 residues. The V segment lost 5 bases and the J segment 4 bases; nucleotides outside the gene matches: 6. As DNA, the CDR3 is TGTGCCAGCAGCGCAGACAGGGGGATGTACGAGCAGTACTTC. It yields the protein CASSADRGMYEQYF. The complete variable domain, with remaining parts taken from reference TRBV7-9 and TRBJ2-7, reads DTGVSQNPRHKITKRGQNVTFRCDPISEHNRLYWYRQTLGQGPEFLTYFQNEAQLEKSRLLSDRFSAERPKGSFSTLEIQRTEQGDSAMYLCASSADRGMYEQYFGPGTRLTVT.

The rearrangement links TRBV5-1 to TRBJ1-2, with a tentative D call TRBD1 (6 bases). Trimming took off 0 bases at V and 5 bases at J, with 11 bases between the two ends. The CDR3 runs to 14 residues. The germline CDR1 and CDR2 sequences are SGHRS and YFSETQ. CDR3 sequence (DNA): TGCGCCAGCAGCTTGGGCGGGGGGGCTTATGGCTACACCTTC. It codes for CASSLGGGAYGYTF.

This chain links TRBV13 with TRBJ2-7; TRBD2 aligns across 11 bases. The CDR3 has 14 amino acids. V lost 5 bases, J lost 6 bases, and 6 bases stayed unmatched. The V gene's germline CDR1 is PRHDT and CDR2 FYEKMQ (reference sequence). The CDR3 DNA sequence: TGTGCCAGCAGCGTAGTAACTAGCGGGAGCGAGCAGTACTTC. This encodes CASSVVTSGSEQYF.

This sequence joins TRBV28 and TRBJ2-7; 9 bases agree with TRBD1. Unmatched junction bases numbered 10, after V lost 8 bases and J lost 8 bases. The CDR3 consists of 13 residues. Germline V gene lookup returns CDR1 MDHEN and CDR2 SYDVKM. In DNA, the CDR3 is TGTGCCAGCCCCGGGACAGGGAAATGCAAGCAGTACTTC. Its translation is CASPGTGKCKQYF.

The gene calls are TRBV30 and TRBJ2-7; unclear D gene. Trimming took off 2 bases at V and 5 bases at J, with 13 bases between the two ends. The germline V gene has CDR1 GTSNPN and CDR2 SVGIG (reference sequence). This CDR3 spans 13 amino acids. Here the CDR3 reads CAWSLRGGDEQYF. The CDR3 DNA is TGTGCCTGGAGTCTGAGAGGTGGCGACGAGCAGTACTTC.

The chain carries TRBV25-1 and TRBJ2-7; 9 nucleotides match TRBD2. V gave up 2 bases and J gave up 4 bases; unmatched junction bases: 9. Per the germline V gene, CDR1 is MGHDK and CDR2 is SYGVNS. CDR3 length: 16 amino acids. CDR3 loop: CASSEGGAGGRYEQYF. The CDR3 coding sequence is TGTGCCAGCAGTGAAGGAGGGGCGGGAGGGCGGTACGAGCAGTACTTC.

CDR3 nucleotide sequence: TGTGCCAGCAGCAACCCCTGGGCCCCCTGGGACGAGCAGTACTTC. This gives the protein CASSNPWAPWDEQYF. V and J are TRBV21-1 and TRBJ2-7; the table's TRBD1 call for D was not verified on the DNA. TRBV21-1 is recorded as a pseudogene. The CDR3 totals 15 residues.

The gene calls are TRBV7-2 and TRBJ2-2; D is perhaps TRBD1 (5 bases). The germline V and J ends were trimmed by 3 bases and 4 bases, with 9 bases remaining between them. This CDR3 comprises 14 residues. The germline gives CDR1 SGHTA, CDR2 FQGNSA. The CDR3: CASSLGLGTGELFF. The CDR3 DNA sequence: TGTGCCAGCAGCTTGGGGCTTGGCACCGGGGAGCTGTTTTTT. The entire variable domain, with the rest obtained from reference TRBV7-2 and TRBJ2-2, is as follows: GAGVSQSPSNKVTEKGKDVELRCDPISGHTALYWYRQSLGQGLEFLIYFQGNSAPDKSGLPSDRFSAERTGGSVSTLTIQRTQQEDSAVYLCASSLGLGTGELFFGEGSRLTVL.

This clone was recorded a few times. The chain has TRBV7-9 and TRBJ2-3; TRBD2 aligns across 12 bases. This CDR3 has 18 residues. Losses at the gene ends were 5 bases for V and 0 bases for J; bases not matched to a gene: 9. CDR1 SEHNR and CDR2 FQNEAQ come from the germline V gene (reference sequence). The CDR3 DNA reads TGTGCCAGCAGCGGTTTAGTAGGGACTAGCGGGAGCACAGATACGCAGTATTTT. This codes for CASSGLVGTSGSTDTQYF.

The V and J genes are TRBV9 and TRBJ1-5; 11 bases line up with TRBD1. Germline trimming cut 3 bases from V and 6 bases from J; bases unmatched to any gene: 2. This CDR3 has 14 amino acids. Germline CDR1 and CDR2: SGDLS and YYNGEE. The CDR3 reads CASSAGQGAQPQHF. The CDR3 DNA is TGTGCCAGCAGCGCCGGACAGGGGGCTCAGCCCCAGCATTTT.

This clone appeared many times. The chain couples TRBV11-3 to TRBJ2-7; 7 nucleotides match TRBD1. This CDR3 has 16 residues. V lost 4 bases to trimming and J lost 2 bases; unmatched junction nucleotides: 11. CDR1 is SGHNT and CDR2 is YENEEA in the germline V gene. The CDR3: CASSSRGQGDPYEQYF. The CDR3, as DNA: TGTGCCAGCAGCTCAAGGGGGCAGGGAGACCCCTACGAGCAGTACTTC.

The chain carries TRBV5-1 and TRBJ2-5; 8 nucleotides match TRBD1. Germline CDR1 is SGHRS and CDR2 is YFSETQ. V was pared by 4 bases and J by 5 bases, with 7 bases of the junction left unmatched. The CDR3 totals 14 residues. The CDR3 here is CASSDTGGTETQYF. CDR3 nucleotide sequence: TGCGCCAGCAGCGATACAGGGGGAACGGAGACCCAGTACTTC.

Remarks on this clone: Germline and junction disagree at one end, which may indicate a read error. V usage is TRBV7-9 and J usage is TRBJ1-2, with 7 bases identical to TRBD1. Germline V gene lookup returns CDR1 SEHNR and CDR2 FQNEAQ (reference sequence). This CDR3 contains 13 residues. The CDR3 DNA follows: TGTTCCAGCAGCTTGGGTCAGGGGGGAGGCTACACCTTC. It codes for CSSSLGQGGGYTF.

The chain carries TRBV25-1 and TRBJ2-2; no definite D call. There are 14 residues in the CDR3. V was pared by 4 bases and J by 0 bases, with 6 bases between. Germline V lookup: CDR1 MGHDK, CDR2 SYGVNS. The CDR3 loop reads CASSAGANTGELFF. As DNA, the CDR3 is TGTGCCAGCAGTGCCGGTGCGAACACCGGGGAGCTGTTTTTT. Based on the CDR3 plus reference TRBV25-1 and TRBJ2-2, the full variable domain is EADIYQTPRYLVIGTGKKITLECSQTMGHDKMYWYQQDPGMELHLIHYSYGVNSTEKGDLSSESTVSRIRTEHFPLTLESARPSHTSQYLCASSAGANTGELFFGEGSRLTVL.

J is TRBJ2-7 and V is TRBV14; 9 positions match TRBD1. J gave up 3 bases and V 3 bases, and 6 bases lay outside the gene matches. This CDR3 region has 15 residues. From germline, CDR1 is SGHDN and CDR2 FVKESK. The CDR3 protein is CASSQPGTGIYEQYF. The CDR3 DNA sequence: TGTGCCAGCAGCCAGCCCGGGACAGGGATCTACGAGCAGTACTTC.

As DNA, the CDR3 is TGTGCCACCGGTCCGGGAACGACCTACAATGAGCAGTTCTTC. As protein: CATGPGTTYNEQFF. This chain links TRBV27 with TRBJ2-1, with D possibly matching TRBD2 (5 bases). CDR3 length: 14 amino acids. V was shortened by 10 bases and J by 2 bases, with 15 bases between the two germline ends. Germline values: CDR1 MNHEY, CDR2 SMNVEV (reference sequence).

V usage is TRBV10-3 and J usage is TRBJ2-5; possible D gene TRBD2, 6 bases. CDR1 is ENHRY and CDR2 is SYGVKD in the germline V gene. CDR3 length equals 14 residues. Trimming cost V 10 bases and J 1 base, with 16 bases left between them. CDR3 DNA: TGTGCCACCTCGTGGGGGGAAGGCCAAGAGACCCAGTACTTC. This translates into CATSWGEGQETQYF.

This chain joins TRBV27 and TRBJ2-1, with TRBD2 identical over 11 bases. The CDR3 covers 16 residues. V lost 2 bases and J lost 10; bases outside the gene matches: 10. CDR1 is MNHEY and CDR2 is SMNVEV in the germline V gene (reference sequence). Here the CDR3 reads CASSLVTSGIKSEQFF. The CDR3 nucleotides are TGTGCCAGCAGTTTAGTGACTAGCGGGATCAAGTCCGAGCAGTTCTTC.

The rearrangement joins TRBV6-6 to TRBJ2-5; TRBD2 is a possible D gene (5 bases). Gene TRBJ2-7 matches the end of the DNA better, so the J call may be wrong. The CDR3 is 12 residues long. Germline V gene sequence: CDR1 MNHNY, CDR2 SVGAGI (reference sequence). The CDR3 is CASSQTMGEQYF. The CDR3 DNA reads TGTGCCAGCAGTCAGACTATGGGCGAGCAGTACTTC.

J is TRBJ2-1 and V is TRBV10-1, with 8 bases that match TRBD2. Germline CDR1 WNHNN, CDR2 SYGVQD (reference sequence). This CDR3 has 16 residues. Trimming took 9 bases from V and 4 from J; bases not matched to a gene: 14. The CDR3 spells CASQPAGTRGYNEQFF. Here the CDR3 DNA reads TGCGCCAGTCAACCCGCCGGGACTAGGGGTTACAATGAGCAGTTCTTC.

This clone was seen a handful of times. The chain combines TRBV10-3 with TRBJ1-1, with D possibly being TRBD1 (5 bases). Germline V gene data show CDR1 as ENHRY and CDR2 as SYGVKD. V lost 8 bases to trimming and J lost 0 bases, with 10 bases between them. There are 13 residues in the CDR3. CDR3 region: CAIQGFLNTEAFF. DNA of the CDR3: TGTGCCATCCAGGGATTCCTGAACACTGAAGCTTTCTTT.

The CDR3 spells CASSLRREQYF. CDR3 DNA: TGTGCCAGCAGTTTGAGGCGCGAGCAGTACTTC. The chain recombines TRBV28 with TRBJ2-7; no definite D call. V lost 3 bases to trimming and J lost 6 bases, with 6 bases between them. CDR1 is MDHEN and CDR2 is SYDVKM in the germline V gene. The CDR3 has 11 amino acids. Using reference TRBV28 and TRBJ2-7 for the parts outside the CDR3, the full variable domain is DVKVTQSSRYLVKRTGEKVFLECVQDMDHENMFWYRQDPGLGLRLIYFSYDVKMKEKGDIPEGYSVSREKKERFSLILESASTNQTSMYLCASSLRREQYFGPGTRLTVT.

The chain has TRBV29-1 and TRBJ2-5; 13 bases agree with TRBD2. V dropped 7 bases and J dropped 2; count of bases not matched to a gene: 4. Germline values: CDR1 SQVTM, CDR2 ANQGSEA. The CDR3 covers 14 residues. The CDR3 reads CSAGTSGVQETQYF. The CDR3 DNA sequence: TGCAGCGCGGGGACTAGCGGGGTGCAAGAGACCCAGTACTTC. Together with reference TRBV29-1 and TRBJ2-5, the CDR3 gives the full variable domain: SAVISQKPSRDICQRGTSLTIQCQVDSQVTMMFWYRQQPGQSLTLIATANQGSEATYESGFVIDKFPISRPNLTFSTLTVSNMSPEDSSIYLCSAGTSGVQETQYFGPGTRLLVL.

Details on this clone: One junction end disagrees with the germline gene, perhaps due to a read error. The chain employs TRBV7-9 and TRBJ2-3; a possible D gene is TRBD2 (5 bases). Germline values: CDR1 SEHNR, CDR2 FQNEAQ (reference sequence). This CDR3 is 15 amino acids long. In DNA form, the CDR3 reads TGTTCCAGCAGCGGCACGAAGAGGGACACAGATACGCAGTATTTT. Translation gives CSSSGTKRDTDTQYF. The whole variable domain, filled in from reference TRBV7-9 and TRBJ2-3, reads DTGVSQNPRHKITKRGQNVTFRCDPISEHNRLYWYRQTLGQGPEFLTYFQNEAQLEKSRLLSDRFSAERPKGSFSTLEIQRTEQGDSAMYLCSSSGTKRDTDTQYFGPGTRLTVL.

The CDR3 DNA sequence: TGTGCCAGCAGATCCGAGACAGAGTACAATGAGCAGTTCTTC. This translates into CASRSETEYNEQFF. The chain recombines TRBV5-4 with TRBJ2-1; a weak D match, TRBD1 (5 bases). CDR3 length equals 14 residues. The germline gives CDR1 SGHNT, CDR2 YYREEE (reference sequence). Trimming stripped 5 bases from V and 4 bases from J, with 13 bases between.

J is TRBJ2-5 and V is TRBV7-3; D unresolved. Looked up from germline, CDR1 is SGHTA and CDR2 is FQGTGA. V was pared by 5 bases and J by 4 bases, with 17 bases between. The CDR3 spans 15 residues. CDR3 sequence: CASSRGGGVGETQYF. The DNA for the CDR3 is TGTGCCAGCAGCCGCGGCGGCGGCGTGGGAGAGACCCAGTACTTC.

This clone was counted a single time. The V call is TRBV27, the J call TRBJ1-1, with TRBD1 identical over 7 bases. CDR1 and CDR2 from the germline V gene are MNHEY and SMNVEV (reference sequence). The V gene end was trimmed by 5 bases and the J gene end by 0 bases; junction bases not matched to a gene: 9. CDR3 length: 16 amino acids. CDR3 amino acids: CASSPDRVIMNTEAFF. For the CDR3, the DNA is TGTGCCAGCAGTCCCGACAGGGTGATCATGAACACTGAAGCTTTCTTT.

Only one count was recorded for this clone. The chain is built from TRBV20-1 and TRBJ1-1; D might be TRBD1 (5 bases). The CDR3 consists of 8 residues. Germline-derived CDR1 and CDR2 are DFQATT and SNEGSKA (reference sequence). The chain's CDR3 is CSPQAAFF. Here the CDR3 DNA reads TGCAGCCCACAGGCCGCTTTCTTT.

CDR3 amino acids: CASSQRRTAYGYTF. The CDR3 nucleotides read TGTGCCAGCAGTCAGAGGAGGACAGCTTATGGCTACACCTTC. The V gene is TRBV6-5, the J gene TRBJ1-2; tentative D call: TRBD1 (6 bases). The V end lost 5 bases, the J end lost 5 bases, and 15 bases lay between the germline ends. The germline V gene encodes CDR1 MNHEY and CDR2 SVGAGI. The CDR3 loop spans 14 amino acids.

CDR3 DNA sequence: TGCGCCAGCAGCCCAGGGCTGGAGCAGTTCTTC. Encoded protein: CASSPGLEQFF. The genes are TRBV5-1 and TRBJ2-1; D is possibly TRBD1 (5 bases). Germline V lookup: CDR1 SGHRS, CDR2 YFSETQ. The CDR3 sequence is 11 residues long. Trimming left V 4 bases short and J 10 bases short, with 9 bases between.

The chain couples TRBV18 to TRBJ1-3; 8 positions agree with TRBD1. This CDR3 is 16 amino acids long. Germline trimming cut 3 bases from V and 4 bases from J; bases unmatched to any gene: 8. The V gene's germline CDR1 is KGHSH and CDR2 LQKENI. CDR3 sequence (DNA): TGTGCCAGCTCACCCACGGACAGGGCGCGAGGAAACACCATATATTTT. Amino acids: CASSPTDRARGNTIYF.